This TCR beta chain was profiled in a study of blood T cell repertoires in COVID-19. Whole-study context: Acute and convalescent COVID-19 samples came from the United States, Italy and Spain. T cells, B-cell-depleted T cells, or PBMCs supplied cDNA or gDNA.

Germline V gives CDR1 SNHLY, CDR2 FYNNEI. This CDR3 has 15 residues. The V end lost 7 bases, the J end lost 4 bases, and 17 bases lay between the germline ends. Source study methods: Estimation of nucleated cell counts was performed using reference gene primer amplification. This table comes from immunoSEQ multiplex PCR, and its TCRdb copy is limited to in-frame clones, with some not included. The DNA gave D and trimming, while V, J and clone size come from that table. The table shows 250,000 to 300,000 clones, with more than 75% occurring only once. Input material: peripheral blood. The V gene is TRBV2, the J gene TRBJ1-5; perhaps TRBD1 as D (5 bases). This receptor was identified in a woman aged 40-49 years who had recovered from COVID-19. CDR3 protein: CASTPGQGGNQPQHF. The CDR3 nucleotides are TGTGCCAGCACGCCGGGTCAGGGTGGGAATCAGCCCCAGCATTTT.